This TCR beta chain was recorded in a study of shared clonotypes between healthy human individuals. Whole-study context: Contributing individuals were two females and a few males aged 18 to 49.

The assay was immunoSEQ multiplex PCR, and TCRdb's table has in-frame clones only and misses some. The sample holds approximately 2.1 million clones, just over 90% seen once. CDR3 size: 16 residues. Trimming took off 2 bases at V and 5 bases at J, with 16 bases between the two ends. Germline-derived CDR1 and CDR2 are LNHDA and SQIVND (reference sequence). Every one of the donors was a Caucasian adult that lived in Nashville, Tennessee. This TCR was sampled from a man aged 18-30 years in good health. Some clones in this sample may be carry-over from other donors' samples. The J gene is TRBJ2-1, the V gene TRBV19; D possibly uses TRBD1 or TRBD2 (6 bases each). Sequenced: naive CD4+ T cells from PBMCs. The sample's subset: CD45RA+ positively selected. Here the CDR3 reads CASSILTRGKNNEQFF. In DNA, the CDR3 is TGTGCCAGTAGTATACTGACTAGGGGGAAAAACAATGAGCAGTTCTTC. The entire variable domain, with the rest obtained from reference TRBV19 and TRBJ2-1, is as follows: DGGITQSPKYLFRKEGQNVTLSCEQNLNHDAMYWYRQDPGQGLRLIYYSQIVNDFQKGDIAEGYSVSREKKESFPLTVTSAQKNPTAFYLCASSILTRGKNNEQFFGPGTRLTVL.